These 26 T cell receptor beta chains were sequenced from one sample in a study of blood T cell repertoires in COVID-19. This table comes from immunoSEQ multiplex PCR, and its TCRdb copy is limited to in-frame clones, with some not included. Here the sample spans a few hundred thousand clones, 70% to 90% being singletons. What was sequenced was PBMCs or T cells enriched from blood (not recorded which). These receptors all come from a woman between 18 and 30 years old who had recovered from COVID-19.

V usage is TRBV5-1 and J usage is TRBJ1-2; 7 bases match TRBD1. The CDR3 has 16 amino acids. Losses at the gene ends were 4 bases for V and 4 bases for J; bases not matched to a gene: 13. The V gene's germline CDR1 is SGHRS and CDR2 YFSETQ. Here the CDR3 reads CASSPFSETGTYGYTF. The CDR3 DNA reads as TGCGCCAGCAGCCCCTTTAGTGAGACAGGGACCTATGGCTACACCTTC.

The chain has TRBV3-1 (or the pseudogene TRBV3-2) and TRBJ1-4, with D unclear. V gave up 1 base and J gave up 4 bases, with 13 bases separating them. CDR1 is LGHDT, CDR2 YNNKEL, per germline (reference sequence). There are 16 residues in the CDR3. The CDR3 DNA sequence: TGTGCCAGCAGCCAAGGGCTAGGCGTTTATAATGAAAAACTGTTTTTT. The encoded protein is CASSQGLGVYNEKLFF.

The CDR3 DNA follows: TGTGCCAGCAGCGAGGTGAATTTCTATGGCTACACCTTC. Its protein product is CASSEVNFYGYTF. The chain carries TRBV12-3 or TRBV12-4 and TRBJ1-2; D is unclear. V was cut by 6 bases and J by 4 bases, with 12 bases left in between. CDR3 size: 13 residues.

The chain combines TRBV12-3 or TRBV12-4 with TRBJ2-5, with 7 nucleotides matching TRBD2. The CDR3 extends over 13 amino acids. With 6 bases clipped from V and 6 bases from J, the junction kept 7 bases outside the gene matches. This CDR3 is CASSYTSEQTQYF. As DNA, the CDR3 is TGTGCCAGCAGCTATACTAGCGAGCAGACCCAGTACTTC.

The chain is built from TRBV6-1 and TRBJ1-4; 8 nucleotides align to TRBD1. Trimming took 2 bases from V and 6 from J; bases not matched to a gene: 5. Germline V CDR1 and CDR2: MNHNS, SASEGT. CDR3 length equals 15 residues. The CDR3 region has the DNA TGTGCCAGCAGTGAAACCAGGACAGGGCATGAAAAACTGTTTTTT. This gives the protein CASSETRTGHEKLFF.

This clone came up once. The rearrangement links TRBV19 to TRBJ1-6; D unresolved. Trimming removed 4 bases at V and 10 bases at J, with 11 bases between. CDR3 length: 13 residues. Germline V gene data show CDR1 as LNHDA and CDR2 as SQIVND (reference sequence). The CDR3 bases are TGTGCCAGTAGTAATCTCGCGGGATCACCCCTCCACTTT. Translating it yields CASSNLAGSPLHF.

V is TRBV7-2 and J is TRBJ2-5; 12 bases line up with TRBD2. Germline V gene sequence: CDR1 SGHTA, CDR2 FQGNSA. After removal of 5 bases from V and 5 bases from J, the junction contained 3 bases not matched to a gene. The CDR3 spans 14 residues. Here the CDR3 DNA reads TGTGCCAGCAGCATACTAGCGGGGGGCGAGACCCAGTACTTC. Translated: CASSILAGGETQYF.

The DNA of the CDR3 is TGCGCCAGCAGCTTGGACAGGGCCGGGGAGCTGTTTTTT. Amino acid sequence: CASSLDRAGELFF. V and J are TRBV5-1 and TRBJ2-2; weak D call: TRBD1 (6 bases). Germline CDR1 reads SGHRS; CDR2 reads YFSETQ. The CDR3 is made up of 13 amino acids. Trimming took off 0 bases at V and 6 bases at J, with 6 bases between the two ends.

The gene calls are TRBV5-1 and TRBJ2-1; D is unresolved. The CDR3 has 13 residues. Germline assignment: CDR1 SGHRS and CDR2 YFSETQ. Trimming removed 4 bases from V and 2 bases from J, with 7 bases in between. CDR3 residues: CASSTDTYNEQFF. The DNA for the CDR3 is TGCGCCAGCAGCACCGACACCTACAATGAGCAGTTCTTC. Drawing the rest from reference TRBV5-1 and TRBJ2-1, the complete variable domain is KAGVTQTPRYLIKTRGQQVTLSCSPISGHRSVSWYQQTPGQGLQFLFEYFSETQRNKGNFPGRFSGRQFSNSRSEMNVSTLELGDSALYLCASSTDTYNEQFFGPGTRLTVL.

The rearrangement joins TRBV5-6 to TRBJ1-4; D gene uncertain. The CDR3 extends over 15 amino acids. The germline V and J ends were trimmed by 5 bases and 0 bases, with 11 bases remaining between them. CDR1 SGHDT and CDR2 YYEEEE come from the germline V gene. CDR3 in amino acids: CASRYRQATNEKLFF. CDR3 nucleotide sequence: TGTGCCAGCAGATACCGACAAGCAACTAATGAAAAACTGTTTTTT.

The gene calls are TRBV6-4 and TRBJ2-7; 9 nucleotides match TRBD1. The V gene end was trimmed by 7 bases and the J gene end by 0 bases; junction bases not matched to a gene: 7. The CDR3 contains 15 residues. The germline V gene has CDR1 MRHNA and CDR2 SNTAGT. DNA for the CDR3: TGTGCCAGCAATAACGACAGGGGGAGCTCCTACGAGCAGTACTTC. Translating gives CASNNDRGSSYEQYF.

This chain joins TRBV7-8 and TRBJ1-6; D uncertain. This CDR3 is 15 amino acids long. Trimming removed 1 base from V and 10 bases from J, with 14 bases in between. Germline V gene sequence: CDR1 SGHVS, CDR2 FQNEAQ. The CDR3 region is CASSLGAGMGSPLHF. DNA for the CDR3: TGTGCCAGCAGCTTAGGCGCCGGGATGGGCTCACCCCTCCACTTT.

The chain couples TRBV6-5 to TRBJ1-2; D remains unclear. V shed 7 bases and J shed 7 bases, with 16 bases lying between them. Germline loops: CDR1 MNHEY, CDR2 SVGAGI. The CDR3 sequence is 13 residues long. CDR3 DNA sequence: TGTGCCAGCACCCTGCGGGCAGAAGGTGGCTACACCTTC. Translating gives CASTLRAEGGYTF.

CDR3 in amino acids: CATSDWGDTIYF. The CDR3 nucleotides are TGTGCCACCAGTGACTGGGGGGACACCATATATTTT. The V and J genes are TRBV24-1 and TRBJ1-3; TRBD1 is a possible D gene (5 bases). The V end lost 4 bases, the J end lost 8 bases, and 8 bases lay between the germline ends. This CDR3 region has 12 residues. CDR1 is KGHDR and CDR2 is SFDVKD in the germline V gene.

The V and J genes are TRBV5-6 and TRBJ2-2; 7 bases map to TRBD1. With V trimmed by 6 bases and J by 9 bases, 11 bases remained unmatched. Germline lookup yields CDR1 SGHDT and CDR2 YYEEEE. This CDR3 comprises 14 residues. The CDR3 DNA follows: TGTGCCAGCACCTACCGACAGGGAAGGTGGGAGCTGTTTTTT. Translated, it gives CASTYRQGRWELFF.

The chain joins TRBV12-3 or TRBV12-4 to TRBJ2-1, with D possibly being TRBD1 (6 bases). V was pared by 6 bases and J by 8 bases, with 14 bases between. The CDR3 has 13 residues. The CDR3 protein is CASSKGPGDEQFF. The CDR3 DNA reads TGTGCCAGCAGCAAGGGACCAGGGGATGAGCAGTTCTTC.

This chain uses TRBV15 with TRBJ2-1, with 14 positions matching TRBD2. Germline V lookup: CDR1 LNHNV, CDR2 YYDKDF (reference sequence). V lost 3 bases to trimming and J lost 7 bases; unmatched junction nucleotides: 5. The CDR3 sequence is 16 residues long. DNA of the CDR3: TGTGCCACCAGCAGCCGACTAGCGGGGGGGTCGAATGAGCAGTTCTTC. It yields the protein CATSSRLAGGSNEQFF.

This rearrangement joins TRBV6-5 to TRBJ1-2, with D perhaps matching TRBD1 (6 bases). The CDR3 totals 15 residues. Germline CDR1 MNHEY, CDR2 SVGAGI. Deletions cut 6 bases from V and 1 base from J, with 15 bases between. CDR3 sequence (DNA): TGTGCCAGCAGGCGGACAGTTACAGTTAACTATGGCTACACCTTC. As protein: CASRRTVTVNYGYTF.

DNA of the CDR3: TGTGCTAGTGGTCCCGGGACAGACTATGGCTACACCTTC. Its translation is CASGPGTDYGYTF. The rearrangement uses TRBV12-5 and TRBJ1-2; 7 bases agree with TRBD1. The length of the CDR3 is 13 residues. The germline V gene has CDR1 LGHNT and CDR2 FRNRAP. V trimming: 5 bases; J trimming: 3 bases; junction bases outside the gene matches: 3.

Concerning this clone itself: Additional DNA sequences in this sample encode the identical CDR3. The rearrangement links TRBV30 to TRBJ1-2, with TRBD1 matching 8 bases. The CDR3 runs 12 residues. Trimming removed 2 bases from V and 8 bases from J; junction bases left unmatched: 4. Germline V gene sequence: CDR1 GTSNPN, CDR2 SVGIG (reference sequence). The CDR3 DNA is TGTGCCTGGAGTCCCGGGACAGGCGGCTACACCTTC. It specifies CAWSPGTGGYTF.

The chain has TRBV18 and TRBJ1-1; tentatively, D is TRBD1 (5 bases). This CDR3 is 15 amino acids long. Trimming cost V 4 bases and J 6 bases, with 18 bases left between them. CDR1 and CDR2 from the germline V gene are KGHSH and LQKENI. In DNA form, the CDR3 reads TGTGCCAGCTCACTCCTGGGACTTTCCTTCGCTGAAGCTTTCTTT. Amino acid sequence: CASSLLGLSFAEAFF.

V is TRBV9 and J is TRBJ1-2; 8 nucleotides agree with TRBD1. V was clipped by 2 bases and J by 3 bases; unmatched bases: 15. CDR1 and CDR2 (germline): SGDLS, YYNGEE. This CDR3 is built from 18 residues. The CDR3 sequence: CASSVKPLGGQGDYGYTF. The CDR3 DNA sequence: TGTGCCAGCAGCGTCAAACCACTAGGAGGACAGGGCGACTATGGCTACACCTTC.

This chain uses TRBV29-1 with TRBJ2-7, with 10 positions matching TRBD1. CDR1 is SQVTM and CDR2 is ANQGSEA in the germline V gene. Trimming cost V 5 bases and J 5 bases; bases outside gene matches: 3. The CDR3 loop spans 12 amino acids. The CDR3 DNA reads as TGCAGCGTTCTGACAGGGGGCCACGAGCAGTACTTC. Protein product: CSVLTGGHEQYF.

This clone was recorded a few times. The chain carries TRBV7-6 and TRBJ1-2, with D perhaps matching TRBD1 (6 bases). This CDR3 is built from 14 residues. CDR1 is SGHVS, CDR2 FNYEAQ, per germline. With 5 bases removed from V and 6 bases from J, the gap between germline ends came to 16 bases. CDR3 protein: CASSASQGTDGYTF. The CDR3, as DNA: TGTGCCAGCAGCGCCTCACAGGGCACGGATGGCTACACCTTC.

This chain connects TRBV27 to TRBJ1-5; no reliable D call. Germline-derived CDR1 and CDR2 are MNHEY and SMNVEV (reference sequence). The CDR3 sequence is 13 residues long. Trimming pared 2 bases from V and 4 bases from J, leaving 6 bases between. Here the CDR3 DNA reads TGTGCCAGCAGTTTACTTATGAATCAGCCCCAGCATTTT. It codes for CASSLLMNQPQHF.

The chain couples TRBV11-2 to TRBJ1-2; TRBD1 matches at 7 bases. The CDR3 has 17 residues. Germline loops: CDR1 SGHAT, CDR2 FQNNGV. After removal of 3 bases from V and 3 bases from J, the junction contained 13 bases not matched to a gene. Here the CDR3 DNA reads TGTGCCAGCAGCTTTACAGACAGGGCTAGTATGCACTATGGCTACACCTTC. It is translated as CASSFTDRASMHYGYTF.